The following is a T cell receptor beta chain sequence with its context. Its antigen is unidentified. Profiling relied on immunoSEQ multiplex PCR, and the TCRdb table lists in-frame clones only, not all of them. The repertoire consists of some 84,000 clones, with about 83% occurring once and the leading ten covering around a tenth. Trimming pared 1 base from V and 6 bases from J, leaving 9 bases between. The CDR3 length is 13 residues. Germline V lookup: CDR1 PRHDT, CDR2 FYEKMQ (reference sequence). This entry belongs to a study of T cell responses to AZD1222 COVID-19 vaccine. Study results and limitations: There were repertoire samples only from the period after the peak T cell response. It was only a handful of AZD1222 recipients who were seropositive at baseline.

The receptor was isolated from an adult who received the AZD1222 COVID-19 vaccine. The material sequenced was peripheral blood, taken 28 days after the second AZD1222 dose. The rearrangement links TRBV13 to TRBJ1-1; D not certain. Written as DNA, the CDR3 is TGTGCCAGCAGCTTAGCGTCCGCAGCTGAAGCTTTCTTT. This translates into CASSLASAAEAFF. Combining the CDR3 with reference TRBV13 and TRBJ1-1 gives the whole variable domain AAGVIQSPRHLIKEKRETATLKCYPIPRHDTVYWYQQGPGQDPQFLISFYEKMQSDKGSIPDRFSAQQFSDYHSELNMSSLELGDSALYFCASSLASAAEAFFGQGTRLTVV.